A selection of T cell receptor beta chains follows, all from one sample in a study of human CD8 memory T cell subsets. TCRdb ran MiXCR on the 5' RACE reads and lists one entry per CDR3 protein. The sample lists about 7,300 distinct CDR3 sequences; roughly 3.9% were seen once. What was sequenced was CD8+ T cells from PBMCs. The receptors shown here come from a human donor in good health. CDR3s include the opening cysteine and the closing phenylalanine or tryptophan. D genes are given only for firm matches. A row's size may be missing; if present it is once, few, many or a size class.

clone_size	d_call	v_call	j_call	cdr3_aa	cdr3_nt
-	-	TRBV28	TRBJ2-2	CASNRLGNTGELFF	TGTGCCAGCAACCGGTTGGGGAACACCGGGGAGCTGTTTTTT
many	TRBD1	TRBV9	TRBJ2-2	CASSVRDRDTGELFF	TGTGCCAGCAGCGTCCGGGACAGGGACACCGGGGAGCTGTTTTTT
-	TRBD1	TRBV29-1	TRBJ1-2	CSAEAGGNYGYTF	TGCAGCGCTGAAGCAGGGGGAAACTATGGCTACACCTTC
many	-	TRBV23-1	TRBJ1-5	CASSPGRGRLQPQHF	TGCGCCAGCAGCCCCGGGAGGGGCCGACTTCAGCCCCAGCATTTT
medium-sized	-	TRBV2	TRBJ1-2	CASSEVLSNYGYTF	TGTGCCAGCAGTGAAGTCCTCTCTAACTATGGCTACACCTTC
many	-	TRBV4-1	TRBJ2-1	CASSQVRNNEQFF	TGCGCCAGCAGCCAAGTACGAAACAATGAGCAGTTCTTC
many	-	TRBV6-5	TRBJ1-2	CASSKTQGEWGYGYTF	TGTGCCAGCAGTAAAACCCAGGGAGAATGGGGTTATGGCTACACCTTC
many	-	TRBV5-4	TRBJ2-1	CASSTFGLSSYNEQFF	TGTGCCAGCAGCACTTTTGGGTTGAGCTCCTACAATGAGCAGTTCTTC
-	-	TRBV12-3/TRBV12-4	TRBJ2-7	CASSFGQSSYEQYF	TGTGCCAGCAGTTTCGGGCAGAGCTCCTACGAGCAGTACTTC
many	-	TRBV12-3/TRBV12-4	TRBJ2-2	CASSLGQRTGGTGELFF	TGTGCCAGCAGTCTAGGCCAACGGACCGGGGGCACCGGGGAGCTGTTTTTT
many	TRBD2	TRBV20-1	TRBJ2-5	CSGRVAGVNQETQYF	TGCAGTGGGAGGGTAGCGGGGGTGAACCAAGAGACCCAGTACTTC
many	-	TRBV20-1	TRBJ2-2	CSARNLGHYTGELFF	TGCAGTGCTAGGAACTTGGGACACTACACCGGGGAGCTGTTTTTT
few	TRBD1	TRBV28	TRBJ2-7	CASSIGTGDYEQYF	TGTGCCAGCAGCATCGGGACAGGGGACTACGAGCAGTACTTC
few	-	TRBV4-2	TRBJ2-1	CASSQNIAWRFYNEQFF	TGTGCCAGCAGCCAAAATATAGCGTGGAGATTCTACAATGAGCAGTTCTTC
many	TRBD2	TRBV24-1	TRBJ2-1	CATSDRTSPYNEQFF	TGTGCCACCAGTGACCGGACTAGCCCCTACAATGAGCAGTTCTTC
many	-	TRBV12-3/TRBV12-4	TRBJ1-1	CASSLGQPTHFEAFF	TGTGCCAGCAGCCTCGGACAGCCTACTCACTTTGAAGCTTTCTTT
medium-sized	TRBD1	TRBV28	TRBJ2-4	CASSYVPGQGPLAKNIQYF	TGTGCCAGCAGTTATGTCCCGGGACAGGGGCCCCTAGCCAAAAACATTCAGTACTTC
many	-	TRBV29-1	TRBJ2-1	CSVDARGMYNEQFF	TGCAGCGTTGATGCTAGGGGGATGTACAATGAGCAGTTCTTC
many	-	TRBV20-1	TRBJ2-3	CSASGGRELNTQYF	TGCAGTGCTAGCGGGGGTAGAGAACTCAATACGCAGTATTTT
many	-	TRBV12-5	TRBJ2-5	CASGLSTKGETQYF	TGTGCTAGTGGTTTGAGCACAAAGGGGGAGACCCAGTACTTC
medium-sized	-	TRBV15	TRBJ2-7	CATSDRQQPYEQYF	TGTGCCACCAGCGACAGACAACAACCTTACGAGCAGTACTTC
many	TRBD2	TRBV2	TRBJ2-3	CASSPRGSPRLAGDPDTQYF	TGTGCCAGCAGTCCCCGAGGGAGCCCACGACTAGCGGGAGATCCTGATACGCAGTATTTT
medium-sized	TRBD2	TRBV28	TRBJ2-7	CASSSNLQTSGSEQYF	TGTGCCAGCAGTTCCAATTTACAGACTAGCGGGAGCGAGCAGTACTTC
many	TRBD2	TRBV4-3	TRBJ2-5	CASSPFGAGEQETQYF	TGCGCCAGCAGCCCCTTTGGGGCGGGAGAACAAGAGACCCAGTACTTC
many	-	TRBV27	TRBJ2-1	CASSFPGNEQFF	TGTGCCAGCAGTTTCCCAGGCAATGAGCAGTTCTTC
many	-	TRBV7-8	TRBJ1-6	CASSPGFGMRSPLHF	TGTGCCAGCAGCCCAGGTTTTGGGATGAGATCACCCCTCCACTTT
many	TRBD1	TRBV15	TRBJ1-1	CATSRARDSSTEAFF	TGTGCCACCAGCAGAGCCCGGGACAGTTCCACTGAAGCTTTCTTT